The 21 T cell receptor beta chains below all came from one sample that was sequenced in a study of CXCR3-negative and CXCR3-positive naive CD8 T cells. The authors made the TRB cDNA libraries by 5' RACE using UMI labels. TCRdb re-called the 5' RACE reads; one entry per CDR3 protein, DNA not given. This listing includes about 130,000 distinct CDR3 sequences. Sequenced: naive CXCR3- CD8+ T cells from blood. The subset: CD45RO-CCR7+CD27+CD95- naive CD8+ T cells lacking CXCR3 (TNR3-). The receptors stem from a human donor in good health. Some clones in this sample may be carry-over from other donors' samples.

This rearrangement joins TRBV12-3 or TRBV12-4 to TRBJ2-7; the TRBD1 assignment by TCRdb is unverifiable without DNA. The CDR3 is 15 amino acids. The CDR3 spells CASRGSGTGLSEQYF.

The V and J genes are TRBV7-9 and TRBJ2-1; TCRdb names TRBD1, which stays unverified in the absence of DNA. Germline-derived CDR1 and CDR2 are SEHNR and FQNEAQ (reference sequence). This CDR3 contains 13 residues. This CDR3 reads CASSFPGHNEQFF.

The chain carries TRBV6-5 and TRBJ1-1; TCRdb's assignment of TRBD1 cannot be checked, as there is no DNA. The CDR3 length is 13 residues. CDR1 is MNHEY and CDR2 is SVGAGI in the germline V gene. CDR3 region: CASSETGDTEAFF.

J is TRBJ1-2 and V is TRBV29-1. Per the germline V gene, CDR1 is SQVTM and CDR2 is ANQGSEA. The CDR3 length is 12 residues. Here the CDR3 reads CSVRSGPGGYTF.

The chain uses TRBV9 and TRBJ2-7; the TRBD1 assignment by TCRdb is unverifiable without DNA. Germline assignment: CDR1 SGDLS and CDR2 YYNGEE. This CDR3 has 16 residues. The chain's CDR3 is CASSVDNRGDIHEQYF.

The chain links TRBV7-9 to TRBJ2-1; TCRdb designates TRBD1, a call that cannot be tested without DNA. CDR3 length equals 12 residues. CDR1 is SEHNR and CDR2 is FQNEAQ in the germline V gene (reference sequence). CDR3 region: CASSLYREEQFF.

The chain employs TRBV7-9 and TRBJ2-3; TCRdb's D call of TRBD2 is untestable without DNA. Germline-derived CDR1 and CDR2 are SEHNR and FQNEAQ (reference sequence). CDR3 length equals 17 residues. The CDR3 sequence: CASSSTQSGGPTDTQYF. The whole variable domain, filled in from reference TRBV7-9 and TRBJ2-3, reads DTGVSQNPRHKITKRGQNVTFRCDPISEHNRLYWYRQTLGQGPEFLTYFQNEAQLEKSRLLSDRFSAERPKGSFSTLEIQRTEQGDSAMYLCASSSTQSGGPTDTQYFGPGTRLTVL.

V gene TRBV5-1 combines with J gene TRBJ2-1; TCRdb gives TRBD1 as the D gene, but with no DNA this cannot be confirmed. This CDR3 comprises 13 residues. Germline V gene lookup returns CDR1 SGHRS and CDR2 YFSETQ. The CDR3 reads CASSPDRSNEQFF.

The rearrangement links TRBV7-9 to TRBJ1-2; with no DNA, the TCRdb D assignment of TRBD1 cannot be verified. The CDR3 is 16 amino acids. Germline CDR1 SEHNR, CDR2 FQNEAQ (reference sequence). CDR3 amino acids: CASSSVGGEPNYGYTF.

The V call is TRBV24-1, the J call TRBJ1-5; TCRdb outputs TRBD1, but without DNA this stays unchecked. CDR1 is KGHDR and CDR2 is SFDVKD in the germline V gene. This CDR3 has 16 amino acids. CDR3 sequence reads: CATSDTTGSGNQPQHF.

The chain has TRBV29-1 and TRBJ2-2; the TCRdb call, TRBD1, lacks DNA for checking. The germline V gene encodes CDR1 SQVTM and CDR2 ANQGSEA. The CDR3 is made up of 15 amino acids. CDR3: CSAVGGGRGTGELFF.

The CDR3 sequence is CASSLTSGRGNEQFF. The chain combines TRBV7-9 with TRBJ2-1; TCRdb's D call, TRBD2, is unchecked because there is no DNA. The germline CDR1 and CDR2 sequences are SEHNR and FQNEAQ (reference sequence). This CDR3 contains 15 residues.

The chain uses TRBV28 and TRBJ2-5; the TCRdb call, TRBD1, lacks DNA for checking. The CDR3 sequence is 15 residues long. Germline CDR1 is MDHEN and CDR2 is SYDVKM. The CDR3 loop reads CASSSQGAGWETQYF.

The chain joins TRBV4-1 to TRBJ2-1. The CDR3 extends over 14 amino acids. Germline CDR1 MGHRA, CDR2 YSYEKL. CDR3 sequence reads: CASSQEKMDPEQFF.

V usage is TRBV29-1 and J usage is TRBJ2-4; the TCRdb D gene call, TRBD1, has no DNA to confirm it. The CDR3 extends over 14 amino acids. The germline gives CDR1 SQVTM, CDR2 ANQGSEA. The CDR3 here is CSARQGATKNIQYF.

V is TRBV28 and J is TRBJ1-5. CDR3 length equals 16 residues. Per germline, CDR1 MDHEN and CDR2 SYDVKM. The CDR3 loop reads CASSLTPLPSNQPQHF.

This rearrangement joins TRBV12-3 or TRBV12-4 to TRBJ1-2. The CDR3 is 14 residues long. CDR3 in amino acids: CASPRCRVRDGYTF.

V usage is TRBV9 and J usage is TRBJ2-7; TCRdb returns TRBD2, unconfirmable since there is no DNA. Germline-derived CDR1 and CDR2 are SGDLS and YYNGEE. This CDR3 contains 15 residues. CDR3 residues: CASSEGLAGTYEQYF.

The rearrangement uses TRBV7-9 and TRBJ2-1; TCRdb reports TRBD2, a call that lacks DNA to check it against. Germline V gene sequence: CDR1 SEHNR, CDR2 FQNEAQ (reference sequence). The CDR3 is 17 amino acids. The CDR3 protein is CASGDPIGLEVYNEQFF.

This rearrangement joins TRBV5-1 to TRBJ2-7; the D call of TRBD1 rests on TCRdb alone, since no DNA is present to check it. The germline V gene encodes CDR1 SGHRS and CDR2 YFSETQ. The CDR3 sequence is 13 residues long. CDR3 region: CASRQDSSYEQYF.

This chain links TRBV29-1 with TRBJ2-7; TCRdb gives TRBD1 as the D gene, but with no DNA this cannot be confirmed. CDR1 and CDR2 from the germline V gene are SQVTM and ANQGSEA. CDR3 length: 15 residues. CDR3 in amino acids: CSVELVGTGNYEQYF.